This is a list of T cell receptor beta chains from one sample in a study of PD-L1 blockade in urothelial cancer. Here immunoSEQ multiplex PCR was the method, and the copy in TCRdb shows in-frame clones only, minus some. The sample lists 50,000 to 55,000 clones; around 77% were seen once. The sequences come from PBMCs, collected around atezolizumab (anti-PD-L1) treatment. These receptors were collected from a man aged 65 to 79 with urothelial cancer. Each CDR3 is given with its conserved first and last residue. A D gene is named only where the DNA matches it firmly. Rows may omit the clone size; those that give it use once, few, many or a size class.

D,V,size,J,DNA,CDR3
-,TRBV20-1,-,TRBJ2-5,TGCAGTGCTAAAGGGGCAGAGACCCAGTACTTC,CSAKGAETQYF
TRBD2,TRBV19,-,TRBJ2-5,TGTGCCAGTAGTATTCGGGGGACTAGCGGGGGAGAGACCCAGTACTTC,CASSIRGTSGGETQYF
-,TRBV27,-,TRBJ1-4,TGTGCCAGCAGGCTACAGGGATCGAATGAAAAACTGTTTTTT,CASRLQGSNEKLFF
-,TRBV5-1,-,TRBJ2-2,TGCGCCAGCAGCTTGACCCCGGACACCTACACCGGGGAGCTGTTTTTT,CASSLTPDTYTGELFF
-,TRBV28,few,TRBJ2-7,TGTGCCAGCAGTTTACGAGGGAGGAGCTCCTACGAGCAGTACTTC,CASSLRGRSSYEQYF
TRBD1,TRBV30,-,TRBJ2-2,TGTGCCTGGGACCCCGGGACAGGGGTATTGGGGGAGCTGTTTTTT,CAWDPGTGVLGELFF
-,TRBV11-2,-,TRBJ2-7,TGTGCCACCAAGAGGGTTGGTAACTCCTACGAGCAGTACTTC,CATKRVGNSYEQYF
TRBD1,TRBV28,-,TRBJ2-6,TGTGCCAGCACCGGGACAGGGGGGTCCAACGTCCTGACTTTC,CASTGTGGSNVLTF
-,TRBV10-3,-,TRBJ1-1,TGTGCCATCAGTGAGTCGTCCGGGAGGAACACTGAAGCTTTCTTT,CAISESSGRNTEAFF
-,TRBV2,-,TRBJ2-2,TGTGCCAGCAGTGAGCGCCGGGGGAGAGTAGGGGAGCTGTTTTTT,CASSERRGRVGELFF
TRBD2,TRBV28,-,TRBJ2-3,TGTGCCAGCAGTTCCCTAGCGGGAGGGCCCGCAGATACGCAGTATTTT,CASSSLAGGPADTQYF
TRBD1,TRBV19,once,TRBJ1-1,TGTGCCAGTAGTCTTACAGGGGGCGAAGCTTTCTTT,CASSLTGGEAFF
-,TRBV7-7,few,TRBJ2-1,TGTGCCAGCAGCTCCGTAGGGGGGGGAGAGCAGTTCTTC,CASSSVGGGEQFF
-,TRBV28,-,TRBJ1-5,TGTGCCAGCAGTTTAGGACACCCCTCTGCCCAGCCCCAGCATTTT,CASSLGHPSAQPQHF
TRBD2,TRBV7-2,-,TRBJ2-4,TGTGCCAGCAGCTTAGTGACTAGCGGGAGGAACGCCAAAAACATTCAGTACTTC,CASSLVTSGRNAKNIQYF
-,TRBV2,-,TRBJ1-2,TGTGCCAGCAGAAGTACAGGAATTCTCTATGGCTACACCTTC,CASRSTGILYGYTF
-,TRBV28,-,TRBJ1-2,TGTGCCAGCAGTTTAGGCAGGGACTATGGCTACACCTTC,CASSLGRDYGYTF
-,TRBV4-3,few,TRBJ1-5,TGCGCCAGCAGCCAAGAAGCTACAGGTCAGCCCCAGCATTTT,CASSQEATGQPQHF
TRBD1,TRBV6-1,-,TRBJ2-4,TGTGCCAGCAGCATGGGACAGGGGCTCGCGAACATTCAGTACTTC,CASSMGQGLANIQYF
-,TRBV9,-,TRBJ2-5,TGTGCCAGCAGCGTAGACCCGGTAGGGGCAGAGACCCAGTACTTC,CASSVDPVGAETQYF
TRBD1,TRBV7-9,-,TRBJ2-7,TGTGCCAGCAGCCGGGACAGGGTTTACGAGCAGTACTTC,CASSRDRVYEQYF
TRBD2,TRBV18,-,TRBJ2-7,TGTGCCAGCTCAGGGACTAGCGGGACTTATGAGCAGTACTTC,CASSGTSGTYEQYF
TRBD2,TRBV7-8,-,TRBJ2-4,TGTGCCAGCAGCTATTTTCTGGGACTAGAAAAGGAGGGGAACATTCAGTACTTC,CASSYFLGLEKEGNIQYF
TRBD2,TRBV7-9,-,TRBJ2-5,TGTGCCAGCAGCTCTTCGGGACTAGCGGAGAGGAAGACCCAGTACTTC,CASSSSGLAERKTQYF
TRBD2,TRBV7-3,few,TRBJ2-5,TGTGCCAGCAGCTTAGCGGGGGACGAGACCCAGTACTTC,CASSLAGDETQYF
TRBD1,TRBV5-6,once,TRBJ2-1,TGTGCCAGCAGCAAGACAGGGGTTGGCTCTTACAATGAGCAGTTCTTC,CASSKTGVGSYNEQFF
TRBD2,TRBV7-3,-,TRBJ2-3,TGTGCCAGCAGCTTAAGCTCCTCTGGGGGGGAAGATACGCAGTATTTT,CASSLSSSGGEDTQYF
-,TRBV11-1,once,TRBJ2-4,TGTGCCAGCAGCTCCCAGGGAAAGGCCAAAAACATTCAGTACTTC,CASSSQGKAKNIQYF
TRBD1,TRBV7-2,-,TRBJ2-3,TGTGCCAGCAGCCGACAGGGAGATACGCAGTATTTT,CASSRQGDTQYF
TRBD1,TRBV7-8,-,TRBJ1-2,TGTGCCAGCAGCTTGGGGACAGCCGCAAACTATGGCTACACCTTC,CASSLGTAANYGYTF
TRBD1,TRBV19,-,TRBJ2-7,TGTGCCAGTAGTACCATGGACAGGGAGAGCTCCTACGAGCAGTACTTC,CASSTMDRESSYEQYF
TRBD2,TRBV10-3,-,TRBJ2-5,TGTGCCATCGGTGGGCTAGCGGGAAACCCGGGGGAGACCCAGTACTTC,CAIGGLAGNPGETQYF
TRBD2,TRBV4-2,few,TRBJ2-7,TGTGCCAGCAGCCAAGCCAGCGGGGGGCCGTACGAGCAGTACTTC,CASSQASGGPYEQYF